A selection of T cell receptor beta chains follows, all from one sample in a study of T cells in Graves' hyperthyroidism and ophthalmopathy. MiXCR, applied by TCRdb to the multiplex PCR reads, yields one record per CDR3 protein. Seen here are 500,000 to 600,000 distinct CDR3 sequences, roughly a sixth observed once, and the top ten hold about 17%. Sequencing was performed on blood. The receptors here all came from a young woman with Graves' hyperthyroidism. Each CDR3 is given with its conserved first and last residue. The order of the fields is J gene, V gene, D gene, clone size, CDR3 protein, CDR3 DNA. A D gene is named only where the DNA matches it firmly. Size is omitted from some rows. Given values are once, few, many or a class for expanded clones.

>TRBJ2-1|TRBV20-1|NA|many
CSARAHGGEQFF
TGCAGTGCCAGGGCACACGGCGGTGAGCAGTTCTTC
>TRBJ2-2|TRBV19|NA|few
CASSGAGDLSTGELFF
TGTGCCAGTAGTGGTGCAGGCGACCTTTCTACCGGGGAGCTGTTTTTT
>TRBJ2-7|TRBV6-2/TRBV6-3|TRBD2|many
CASIRGVAKREFYEQYF
TGTGCCAGCATACGGGGAGTCGCTAAGCGGGAGTTCTACGAGCAGTACTTC
>TRBJ1-1|TRBV6-1|NA|few
CASREAQGTEAFF
TGTGCCAGCAGGGAAGCCCAGGGCACTGAAGCTTTCTTT
>TRBJ1-2|TRBV20-1|TRBD1|many
CSARNPGTGEGGYTF
TGCAGTGCTAGGAACCCCGGGACAGGGGAAGGTGGCTACACCTTC
>TRBJ1-5|TRBV28|TRBD1|many
CASSFKEGDRGFHQPQHF
TGTGCCAGCAGTTTTAAGGAGGGGGACAGGGGGTTTCATCAGCCCCAGCATTTT
>TRBJ2-1|TRBV7-2|NA|many
CASSRDSGSTYNEQFF
TGTGCCAGCAGCAGGGACAGCGGGAGTACGTACAATGAGCAGTTCTTC
>TRBJ1-2|TRBV7-9|NA|many
CASSLGRTEYYGYTF
TGTGCCAGCAGCTTAGGTCGGACCGAATACTATGGCTACACCTTC
>TRBJ2-2|TRBV6-2/TRBV6-3|NA|few
CAGSYRANTGELFF
TGTGCCGGCAGTTACCGGGCGAACACCGGGGAGCTGTTTTTT
>TRBJ1-1|TRBV12-3/TRBV12-4|NA|many
CASRTDGRAEAFF
TGTGCCAGCAGGACAGACGGACGCGCAGAAGCTTTCTTT
>TRBJ1-1|TRBV28|NA|many
CASSIIGGETEAFF
TGTGCCAGCAGTATCATTGGGGGGGAGACTGAAGCTTTCTTT
>TRBJ2-3|TRBV7-2|NA|many
CASSFVGTDTQYF
TGTGCCAGCAGCTTTGTAGGGACAGATACGCAGTATTTT
>TRBJ2-7|TRBV7-6|NA|few
CASSSSPGPQKEQYF
TGTGCCAGCAGCTCGTCTCCGGGACCCCAGAAAGAGCAGTACTTC
>TRBJ1-6|TRBV3-1|NA|many
CASSRGPGAENSPLHF
TGTGCCAGCAGCCGGGGGCCGGGGGCGGAAAATTCACCCCTCCACTTT
>TRBJ2-3|TRBV18|TRBD2|few
CASSSPLSGRSDTQYF
TGTGCCAGCTCAAGTCCTTTAAGCGGGAGGTCAGATACGCAGTATTTT
>TRBJ2-1|TRBV20-1|NA|many
CSARGRGLLIEQFF
TGCAGTGCTAGAGGAAGGGGACTTTTGATTGAGCAGTTCTTC
>TRBJ2-1|TRBV7-2|NA|many
CASSHSSGLEQFF
TGTGCCAGCAGCCACTCCTCGGGGCTTGAGCAGTTCTTC
>TRBJ2-2|TRBV5-6|TRBD2|NA
CASTRGGSANTGELFF
TGTGCCAGCACCCGGGGGGGGTCGGCGAACACCGGGGAGCTGTTTTTT
>TRBJ1-2|TRBV6-1|NA|NA
CASRDRGRGYGYTF
TGTGCCAGCAGAGACAGAGGTAGAGGCTATGGCTACACCTTC
>TRBJ2-1|TRBV2|TRBD2|many
CASRREGRINEQFF
TGTGCCAGCAGGCGGGAGGGCCGGATCAATGAGCAGTTCTTC
>TRBJ1-5|TRBV28|TRBD1|NA
CAISDRVGDQPQHF
TGTGCCATCTCCGACAGGGTGGGGGATCAGCCCCAGCATTTT
>TRBJ2-1|TRBV29-1|NA|few
CSVEDGETTLREQFF
TGCAGCGTTGAAGATGGCGAGACCACCCTTAGGGAGCAGTTCTTC
>TRBJ2-1|TRBV5-1|NA|few
CASSLGGIRSEQFF
TGCGCCAGCAGCTTGGGCGGGATAAGGAGTGAGCAGTTCTTC
>TRBJ1-1|TRBV6-1|NA|few
CASSGRWGVNTEAFF
TGTGCCAGCAGTGGGCGGTGGGGCGTGAACACTGAAGCTTTCTTT
>TRBJ2-5|TRBV12-3/TRBV12-4|NA|many
CASSLIRGETQYF
TGTGCCAGCAGTTTGATCAGAGGGGAGACCCAGTACTTC
>TRBJ1-4|TRBV20-1|NA|NA
CSAPNSPTGEKLFF
TGCAGTGCCCCTAACTCCCCGACGGGGGAAAAACTGTTTTTT
>TRBJ2-2|TRBV27|NA|few
CASKWANTGELFF
TGTGCCAGCAAATGGGCGAACACCGGGGAGCTGTTTTTT
>TRBJ2-1|TRBV20-1|TRBD2|NA
CSGASGEDEQFF
TGCAGTGGGGCTAGCGGGGAGGATGAGCAGTTCTTC
>TRBJ2-2|TRBV2|NA|NA
CASSEDTGVTGELFF
TGTGCCAGCAGTGAAGACACAGGAGTCACCGGGGAGCTGTTTTTT
>TRBJ2-3|TRBV20-1|TRBD2|many
CSASALAGADTQYF
TGCAGTGCTAGTGCGCTAGCGGGAGCAGATACGCAGTATTTT
>TRBJ2-1|TRBV24-1|TRBD1|few
CATSDLSGTGTNNEQFF
TGTGCCACCAGTGATCTCTCCGGGACAGGGACAAACAATGAGCAGTTCTTC
>TRBJ2-5|TRBV5-4|TRBD2|NA
CASSRGTSGSQETQYF
TGTGCCAGCAGCAGGGGGACTAGCGGGAGCCAAGAGACCCAGTACTTC
>TRBJ2-1|TRBV6-2/TRBV6-3|NA|NA
CASSNHLAKAYNEQFF
TGTGCCAGCAGTAACCATCTTGCCAAGGCCTACAATGAGCAGTTCTTC
>TRBJ2-5|TRBV7-9|TRBD2|NA
CASSHSGRDQETQYF
TGTGCCAGCAGCCATAGCGGGAGGGACCAAGAGACCCAGTACTTC
>TRBJ2-1|TRBV7-2|TRBD2|NA
CASSRSAGGSYNEQFF
TGTGCCAGCAGCCGCTCAGCGGGAGGCTCCTACAATGAGCAGTTCTTC
>TRBJ2-7|TRBV7-2|NA|few
CASRKGGYEQYF
TGTGCCAGCAGAAAGGGGGGCTACGAGCAGTACTTC
>TRBJ1-2|TRBV6-1|TRBD1|NA
CASRDRVNYGYTF
TGTGCCAGCAGGGACAGGGTGAACTATGGCTACACCTTC
>TRBJ2-7|TRBV20-1|TRBD2|NA
CSARDHRGVAGSYEQYF
TGCAGTGCTAGAGATCACCGAGGCGTAGCGGGGTCCTACGAGCAGTACTTC
>TRBJ1-1|TRBV10-2|TRBD1|many
CASIDRGWTEAFF
TGCGCCAGCATCGACAGGGGTTGGACTGAAGCTTTCTTT
>TRBJ2-3|TRBV29-1|NA|NA
CSVEDTIEDTQYF
TGCAGCGTTGAAGATACCATAGAAGATACGCAGTATTTT
>TRBJ2-1|TRBV12-3/TRBV12-4|TRBD2|many
CASSFTSGYNEQFF
TGTGCCAGCAGTTTTACTAGCGGTTACAATGAGCAGTTCTTC
>TRBJ2-2|TRBV29-1|NA|few
CSVMGPTVGTGELFF
TGCAGCGTTATGGGTCCGACAGTAGGCACCGGGGAGCTGTTTTTT
>TRBJ1-1|TRBV10-3|NA|many
CAIGVREDTEAFF
TGTGCCATTGGGGTCCGCGAGGACACTGAAGCTTTCTTT
>TRBJ2-7|TRBV12-3/TRBV12-4|NA|many
CASSPNDWYEQYF
TGTGCCAGCAGCCCCAACGACTGGTACGAGCAGTACTTC
>TRBJ1-2|TRBV6-2/TRBV6-3|NA|NA
CASSSRFGVTYGYTF
TGTGCCAGCAGTTCCCGTTTCGGGGTAACCTATGGCTACACCTTC
>TRBJ1-1|TRBV15|TRBD1|NA
CATSSPGQWNTEAFF
TGTGCCACCAGCAGCCCGGGACAGTGGAACACTGAAGCTTTCTTT
>TRBJ2-3|TRBV18|TRBD2|NA
CASSPTTSPTTDTQYF
TGTGCCAGCTCACCCACGACTAGCCCTACCACAGATACGCAGTATTTT
>TRBJ2-7|TRBV12-3/TRBV12-4|NA|NA
CASSLNSNYEQYF
TGTGCCAGCAGTTTAAACTCTAACTACGAGCAGTACTTC
>TRBJ2-1|TRBV7-8|NA|NA
CASSLATRVFEQFF
TGTGCCAGCAGCTTAGCGACGCGGGTTTTTGAGCAGTTCTTC
>TRBJ2-3|TRBV28|TRBD2|many
CASRYGGLAGGPGTDTQYF
TGTGCCAGCAGATATGGGGGGCTAGCGGGAGGGCCAGGCACAGATACGCAGTATTTT
>TRBJ2-1|TRBV5-6|TRBD2|few
CASMEREGLFYEQFF
TGTGCCAGCATGGAGCGGGAGGGCCTGTTCTATGAGCAGTTCTTC
>TRBJ2-2|TRBV20-1|NA|few
CSARQSGNTGELFF
TGCAGTGCTAGACAAAGCGGGAACACCGGGGAGCTGTTTTTT
>TRBJ2-7|TRBV6-5|NA|few
CASSYSIGGDEQYF
TGTGCCAGCAGTTACTCGATCGGTGGGGACGAGCAGTACTTC
>TRBJ1-2|TRBV6-2/TRBV6-3|TRBD1|NA
CASSYLPRDRDYGYTF
TGTGCCAGCAGTTACCTACCTCGGGACAGGGACTATGGCTACACCTTC
>TRBJ2-4|TRBV6-1|NA|NA
CATQEGGASKNIQYF
TGTGCCACACAAGAGGGGGGGGCGTCCAAAAACATTCAGTACTTC
>TRBJ2-1|TRBV12-5|NA|many
CASGSDSYNEQFF
TGTGCTAGTGGTTCCGACAGCTACAATGAGCAGTTCTTC
>TRBJ2-7|TRBV6-1|NA|many
CASSLGDSMYEQYF
TGTGCCAGCAGTCTAGGGGACTCGATGTACGAGCAGTACTTC